The clone carrying this TCR beta chain was seen only a few times. This sample is drawn from a study of identical twins. Between the trimmed V and J ends, which lost 4 bases and 2 bases, there was a span of 12 bases. This CDR3 region has 13 residues. Germline CDR1 and CDR2: DFQATT and SNEGSKA (reference sequence). From the 5' RACE reads, TCRdb called clonotypes with MiXCR, one entry per CDR3 protein. The sample contains 600,000 to 700,000 distinct CDR3 sequences, 21% of which appear only once. The same specimen was also included in a second study, on T cells expressing NK-cell markers.

The sequence was obtained from a woman aged 18-35 years in good health. This chain links TRBV20-1 with TRBJ2-7, with D unresolved. Source material: PBMCs. Written as DNA, the CDR3 is TGCAGTGCTACAGGAGCGAGCCCCTACGAGCAGTACTTC. Protein: CSATGASPYEQYF.